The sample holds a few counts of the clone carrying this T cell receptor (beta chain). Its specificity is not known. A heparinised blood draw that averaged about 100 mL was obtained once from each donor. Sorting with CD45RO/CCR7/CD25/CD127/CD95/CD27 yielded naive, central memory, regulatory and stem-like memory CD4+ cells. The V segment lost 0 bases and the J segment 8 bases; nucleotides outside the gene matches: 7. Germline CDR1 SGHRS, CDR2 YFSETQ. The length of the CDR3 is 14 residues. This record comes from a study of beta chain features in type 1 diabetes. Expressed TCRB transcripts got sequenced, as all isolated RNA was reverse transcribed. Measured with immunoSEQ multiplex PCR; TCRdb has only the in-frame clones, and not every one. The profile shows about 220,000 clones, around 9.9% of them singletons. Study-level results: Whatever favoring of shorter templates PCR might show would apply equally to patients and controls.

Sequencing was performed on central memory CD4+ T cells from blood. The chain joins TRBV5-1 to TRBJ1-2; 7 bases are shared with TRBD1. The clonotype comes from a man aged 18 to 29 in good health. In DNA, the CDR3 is TGCGCCAGCAGCTTGGGCGGGGACAGCCCAGGCTACACCTTC. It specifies CASSLGGDSPGYTF.